These T cell receptor beta chains were read from a single sample in a study of T cells in Graves' hyperthyroidism and ophthalmopathy. TCRdb itself ran the multiplex PCR reads through MiXCR, one entry per CDR3 protein. The sample yields hundreds of thousands of distinct CDR3 sequences, under 15% seen once. The source material was blood. Receptors were obtained from a young man with Graves' ophthalmopathy. Both conserved end residues are part of each CDR3. The order of the fields is D gene, V gene, clone size, CDR3 protein. A D gene is named only where the DNA matches it firmly. Not all rows give a size; the values are once, few, many and, for expanded clones, a class.

>TRBD2|TRBV12-3/TRBV12-4|many
CASSPPRGAGYLTQYF
>TRBD1|TRBV27|many
CASRQIKPGQGKNTEAFF
>TRBD1|TRBV19|many
CASSGDREVGTEAFF
>TRBD1|TRBV20-1|.
CSARTGGSYNEQFF
>.|TRBV4-1|.
CASSQPQGQGETQYF
>TRBD2|TRBV5-6|few
CASSLPRLARNEQFF
>TRBD1|TRBV27|many
CASRGLGTGYEQYF
>.|TRBV20-1|many
CSASMWGRDYYGYTF
>.|TRBV7-2|many
CASSLSSSSLDIQYF
>.|TRBV7-9|.
CASSLRLDEAFF
>.|TRBV30|.
CAWSIYSNQPQHF
>.|TRBV12-3/TRBV12-4|many
CASTGTGRSYNEQFF
>TRBD1|TRBV20-1|many
CSARTGGFEQFF
>TRBD1|TRBV7-2|.
CASSFGTGLYSPLHF
>.|TRBV27|many
CASSQGNTPYEQYF
>.|TRBV24-1|once
CATSFVGSTDTQYF
>TRBD2|TRBV12-3/TRBV12-4|.
CASLVIAGGNEQFF
>.|TRBV6-1|few
CASTQSGETYEQYF
>TRBD1|TRBV2|many
CASSDRAVTEAFF
>.|TRBV29-1|many
CSVKALNTEAFF
>.|TRBV11-2|many
CASSSYALNTEAFF
>TRBD2|TRBV7-3|.
CASSLTSYGTSGRETQYF
>.|TRBV27|many
CASSLLGGAHNEQFF
>TRBD2|TRBV2|.
CASSASLLGLLASGGGYEQYF